This T cell receptor (beta chain) was observed in a study of cytomegalovirus exposure and HLA in healthy donors (dated by TCRdb to 2016 to 2017). General notes on the study: According to an earlier analysis of several hundred of the donors, 200 million or so T cells yielded some 110 million unique TCR beta sequences and around 300 Gb of sequence data. The genetic ancestry cluster associated with self-reported Caucasian donors included 81% of the roughly 360 genotyped donors. The study used immunosequencing to profile the T cell repertoires of under 700 subjects and linked those repertoires to cytomegalovirus serostatus. The aim of the study was to test whether cataloging public T cell receptors could identify signatures of past pathogen exposure. Donor age, sex, ethnicity and CMV serostatus were collected together with the repertoire data. HLA typing covered class I and class II loci at four-digit resolution. An earlier analysis of 587 of the donors used high-throughput TCR beta sequencing to judge whether each TCR beta V gene segment behaved as functional or pseudogenic. Typing coverage differed by locus: A, B, C, DRB1 and DQB1 were typed in about 620-630 donors, DQA1 in about 500, DPA1 in 606, and DPB1 in 472. Among roughly 400 genotyped donors of the cohort, an average of roughly 230,000 unique TCR beta nucleotide sequences was sequenced per donor, of which approximately 18% were non-productive. In the later analysis, no new phenotypic data were used to find candidate immune exposures; instead, reliance was placed on TCR beta sequences and their occurrence across donors. In a later genetic analysis, genome-wide SNP genotypes for about 55% of the 666 donors were used, and that subset was treated as a discovery cohort. An early release covering roughly 580 HLA-typed donors comprised about 300 gigabases of sequencing data and approximately 85 million unique TCR sequences. Besides the first cohort of roughly 700 subjects, a separate validation cohort made up of roughly 120 different subjects was used. High-throughput TCR immunosequencing, statistical association of individual TCRs with disease status, and machine learning were combined to predict cytomegalovirus infection status. Roughly 5 DR-DQ haplotypes were handled as single units for association and clustering because linkage in the cohort was strong. A later analysis re-analyzed previously published TCR beta repertoires from about 600 donors and added high-resolution HLA genotyping to study TCR occurrence patterns. All discovery cohort repertoires had been generated on a single sequencing platform.

A remark on this clone: The antigen it binds to is not known. Within one base of it there is no much larger clone, and no base qualities were kept.

From a lookup of the germline V gene, CDR1 and CDR2 are SGHAT and FQNNGV. V is trimmed back by 4 bases and J by 1 base, and the junction contains 0 bases that no gene match accounts for. Taken from cysteine to phenylalanine, the CDR3 has 13 residues. The kept DNA is CDR3 alone, 39 bases in frame from the first base. To prepare the library, the immunoSEQ multiplex PCR assay was applied. For the multiplex PCR, a mixture combining 60 forward primers for TCR Vbeta segments and 13 reverse primers for TCR Jbeta segments was used. The CDR3 region of rearranged TCR beta genes was amplified from genomic DNA with a multiplex PCR assay. Amplified TCR beta libraries were sequenced as 87-base-pair reads on the Illumina HiSeq System. The paper's data handling went like this. Across the roughly 670 repertoires, a later analysis counted tens of millions of unique TCR beta chains, 8.5 million to 12 million of which were shared by at least two donors. Raw reads were error-corrected and collapsed into unique sequences with a nearest-neighbor algorithm that merged closely related sequences to remove PCR and sequencing errors. To assign V, D and J gene segments, CDR3 sequences were aligned to IMGT reference sequences. For a sequence to be retained, at least a six-nucleotide match to both a V gene segment and a J gene segment was required. Rearrangements were classified as productive when the CDR3 lacked stop codons and remained in frame with V and J, and all other rearrangements were classified as non-productive. CDR3 was defined according to IMGT convention as the region running from the second conserved V-encoded cysteine to the conserved J-encoded phenylalanine. Sequences without an unambiguous match to a single V gene segment were excluded from the earlier analysis of about 600 of the donors. In an earlier analysis of 587 of the donors, V segments were called functional above 56.7% productive rearrangements and were called segregating when the between-donor standard deviation exceeded 5%. A statistical classification framework was built to diagnose cytomegalovirus status from the catalog of TCR beta chain sequences. In a later analysis, V and J genes were assigned by comparing TCR nucleotide sequences against IMGT/GENE-DB human TR gene sequences. Using the TCRdist pipeline, a later analysis assigned CDR3 sequences along with most-parsimonious VDJ recombination scenarios. In a later analysis, each TCR beta chain was defined by its CDR3 amino acid sequence together with its V-gene family, and reads without a unique V-gene family were excluded. As a way to deal with suspected cross-contamination and a sequencing artifact, a later analysis dropped approximately 590 nucleotide sequences that were highly shared and had low generation probability. In a later analysis, a clonal expansion index was calculated for each public chain from normalized within-repertoire ranks of inferred template counts. In a later analysis, generation probabilities were computed with a VDJ recombination model fitted to out-of-frame rearrangements, and the resulting probabilities were checked against IGoR. Hypergeometric tests were used in a later analysis to score TCR-TCR, TCR-HLA and TCR-CMV co-occurrence, with a repertoire-size bias correction applied to the TCR pairs. A later analysis estimated false discovery rates by permuting HLA or CMV assignments 20 times. In a later analysis, co-occurring TCRs were grouped using DBSCAN, with TCRdist sequence similarity added in when clustering inside HLA-allele-positive subsets. Co-occurrence clustering excluded repertoires with fewer than 30,000 or more than 120,000 public chains, plus five with anomalous nucleotide sharing. Here the immuneACCESS table is served through TCRdb, limited to in-frame sequences with V and J called. Missing clones are a known gap in these copies; in checked studies unresolved V genes cover under half, and the rest lacks a known reason. Clone size and the V and J calls come from that table; the DNA yielded D and trimming. This sample has about 91,000 clones in its table, and just under 90% of those were observed once. About 2.5% of the sample lies in the top ten.

The cohort was made up of 500 to 850 healthy bone marrow donors. All cohort members were sampled while nominally healthy, although unrecorded immune exposures were likely present. The donor tested CMV seronegative, placing the donor among the 350 to 400 seronegative members of the cohort. Every donor gave a peripheral blood sample, and the peripheral blood mononuclear cells from that sample were used for TCR beta sequencing. The Qiagen DNeasy Blood Extraction Kit was used to extract genomic DNA from the blood cell samples. Study-wide findings and limitations: For the cohort, immune exposure information was limited to CMV serostatus. The sequencing pipeline was judged likely to have produced a cluster of highly shared sequence variants as a technical artifact. An association between a missense DCLRE1C variant and V-gene and J-gene trimming of TCR beta chains was found in a later genetic analysis and replicated in an independent cohort. Across donors, most TCR sequences were observed very rarely, whereas some public TCRs were present in many individuals. Linkage disequilibrium might explain the correlated functional status among segregating V segments, but an unknown experimental factor could not be excluded. In both the original and validation cohorts, the classifier was reported to diagnose cytomegalovirus status with high specificity and sensitivity. A few of the identified cytomegalovirus-associated TCR beta chains were confirmed in vitro to be specific for cytomegalovirus antigens. Roughly uniform sequencing depth across donors was assumed in presence/absence analyses, although this assumption may not hold. A later analysis reported that several top co-occurrence clusters appeared linked to parvovirus B19, influenza, CMV and Epstein-Barr virus. A later analysis found that most CMV-associated TCR beta chains appeared HLA-restricted, with HLA associations seemingly driven largely by CMV exposure. Some IMGT-functional V segments, including TRBV6-2 and TRBV6-3, could not be distinguished by the 87-base-pair reads and were therefore excluded. A later analysis found that HLA-associated TCR beta chains were more clonally expanded and had lower generation probabilities than equally common non-associated chains. In a later analysis, TCR association rates were found to vary across HLA loci, with the most associated TCRs seen for DRB1 alleles and the fewest for HLA-C alleles. The cohort was sequenced for TCR beta chains only, and without alpha or paired-chain data the features that could be detected were limited. Because counts were too low, seventeen rarely observed V segments, including chromosome 9 orphons, were left out of the earlier analysis of several hundred of the donors. A further reported finding was that TCR beta sequences accurately predicted the HLA-A and HLA-B alleles for most subjects in the first cohort. An earlier analysis of 587 of the donors showed that most TCR beta V segments appeared in productive rearrangements either about 90% or about 30% of the time, which broadly matched IMGT annotations. In a later genetic analysis, fewer N-insertions in productive TCRs were reported among donors in an Asian-associated ancestry cluster than the roughly 700-donor mean. Assigning TCR associations to individual alleles was difficult when HLA alleles, especially DR and DQ, strongly co-occurred. The study gave a list of about 160 TCR beta chains associated with cytomegalovirus. It was suggested by the authors that the approach could potentially be generalized to other disease states and immunological phenotypes. Because HLA typing was missing for some donors at each locus, association tests included only the typed subset. A later analysis associated 15,000 to 20,000 TCR beta sequences with specific HLA alleles at a false discovery rate of 0.05.

The rearranged chain carries TRBV11-2 and TRBJ1-1; the central 7 bases match TRBD1. Sequences were obtained from PBMCs. The TCR comes from a young man in good health and CMV-seronegative. The nucleotide sequence is given as TGTGCCAGCAGCTGGGACAGGAACACTGAAGCTTTCTTT. It encodes CASSWDRNTEAFF. Supplemented by the reference TRBV11-2 and TRBJ1-1 proteins around the CDR3, the complete variable domain is EAGVAQSPRYKIIEKRQSVAFWCNPISGHATLYWYQQILGQGPKLLIQFQNNGVVDDSQLPKDRFSAERLKGVDSTLKIQPAKLEDSAVYLCASSWDRNTEAFFGQGTRLTVV.